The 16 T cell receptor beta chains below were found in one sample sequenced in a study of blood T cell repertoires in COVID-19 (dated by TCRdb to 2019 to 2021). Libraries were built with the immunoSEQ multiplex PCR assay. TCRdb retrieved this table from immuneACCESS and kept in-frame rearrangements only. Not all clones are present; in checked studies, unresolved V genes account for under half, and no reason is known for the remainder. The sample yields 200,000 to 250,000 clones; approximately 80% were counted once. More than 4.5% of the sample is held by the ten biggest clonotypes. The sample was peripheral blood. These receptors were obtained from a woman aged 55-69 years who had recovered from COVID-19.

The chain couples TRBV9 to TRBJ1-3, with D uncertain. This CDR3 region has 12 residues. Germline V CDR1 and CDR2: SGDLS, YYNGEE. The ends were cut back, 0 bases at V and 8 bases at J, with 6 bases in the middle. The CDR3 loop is CASSVVEDTIYF. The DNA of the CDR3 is TGTGCCAGCAGCGTAGTAGAGGACACCATATATTTT.

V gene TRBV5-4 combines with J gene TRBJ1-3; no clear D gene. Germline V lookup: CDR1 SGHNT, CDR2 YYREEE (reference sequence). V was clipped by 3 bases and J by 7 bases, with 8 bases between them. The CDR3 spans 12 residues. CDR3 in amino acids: CASSSPGNTIYF. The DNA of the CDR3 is TGTGCCAGCAGCTCCCCCGGGAACACCATATATTTT.

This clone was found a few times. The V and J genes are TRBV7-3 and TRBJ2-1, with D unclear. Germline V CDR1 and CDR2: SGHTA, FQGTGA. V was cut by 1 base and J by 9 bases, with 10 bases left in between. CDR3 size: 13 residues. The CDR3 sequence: CASSLIPSGEQFF. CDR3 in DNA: TGTGCCAGCAGCTTAATCCCCTCGGGTGAGCAGTTCTTC.

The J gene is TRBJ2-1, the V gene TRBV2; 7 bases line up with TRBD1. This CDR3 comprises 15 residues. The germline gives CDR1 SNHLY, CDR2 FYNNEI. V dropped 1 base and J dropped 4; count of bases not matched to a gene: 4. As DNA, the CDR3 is TGTGCCAGCAGTGAAGAGGGACAGCGTTACAATGAGCAGTTCTTC. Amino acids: CASSEEGQRYNEQFF.

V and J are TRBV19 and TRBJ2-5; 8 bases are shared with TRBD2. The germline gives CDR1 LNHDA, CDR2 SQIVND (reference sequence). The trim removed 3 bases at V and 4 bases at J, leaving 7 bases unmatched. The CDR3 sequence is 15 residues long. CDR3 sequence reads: CASSMRGAEGETQYF. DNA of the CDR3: TGTGCCAGTAGTATGCGGGGGGCGGAGGGAGAGACCCAGTACTTC. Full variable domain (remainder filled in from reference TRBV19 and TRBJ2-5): DGGITQSPKYLFRKEGQNVTLSCEQNLNHDAMYWYRQDPGQGLRLIYYSQIVNDFQKGDIAEGYSVSREKKESFPLTVTSAQKNPTAFYLCASSMRGAEGETQYFGPGTRLLVL.

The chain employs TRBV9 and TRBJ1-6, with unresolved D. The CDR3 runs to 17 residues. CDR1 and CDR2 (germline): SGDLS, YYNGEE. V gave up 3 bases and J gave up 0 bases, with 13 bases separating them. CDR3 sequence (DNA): TGTGCCAGCAGCGCGTACCCGCGGAGCTCCTATAATTCACCCCTCCACTTT. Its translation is CASSAYPRSSYNSPLHF.

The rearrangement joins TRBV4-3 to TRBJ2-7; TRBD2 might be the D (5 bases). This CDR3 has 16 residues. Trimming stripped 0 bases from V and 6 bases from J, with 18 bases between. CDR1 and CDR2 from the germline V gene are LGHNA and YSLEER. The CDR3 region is CASSQDPAGGVSEQYF. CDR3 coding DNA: TGCGCCAGCAGCCAAGATCCGGCCGGAGGCGTAAGCGAGCAGTACTTC.

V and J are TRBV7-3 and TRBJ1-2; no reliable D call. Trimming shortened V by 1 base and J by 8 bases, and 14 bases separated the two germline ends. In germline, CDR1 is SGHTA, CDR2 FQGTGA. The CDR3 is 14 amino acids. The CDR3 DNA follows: TGTGCCAGCAGCTTAAGTGCCGGGGTTAGGGGCTACACCTTC. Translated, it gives CASSLSAGVRGYTF.

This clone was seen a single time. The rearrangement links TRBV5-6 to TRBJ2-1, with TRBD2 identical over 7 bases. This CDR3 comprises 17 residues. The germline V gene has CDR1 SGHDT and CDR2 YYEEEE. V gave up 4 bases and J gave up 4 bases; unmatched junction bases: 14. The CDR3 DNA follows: TGTGCCAGCAGCCGAGGAGATGTGGGACTAAGTTACAATGAGCAGTTCTTC. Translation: CASSRGDVGLSYNEQFF. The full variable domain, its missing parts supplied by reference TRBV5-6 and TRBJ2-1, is DAGVTQSPTHLIKTRGQQVTLRCSPKSGHDTVSWYQQALGQGPQFIFQYYEEEERQRGNFPDRFSGHQFPNYSSELNVNALLLGDSALYLCASSRGDVGLSYNEQFFGPGTRLTVL.

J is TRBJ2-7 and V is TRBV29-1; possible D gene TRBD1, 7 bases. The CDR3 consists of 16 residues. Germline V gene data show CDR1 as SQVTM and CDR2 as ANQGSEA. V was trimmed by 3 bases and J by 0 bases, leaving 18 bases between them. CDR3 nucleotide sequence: TGCAGCGTTGAGCGCAGGGGGGATAGGAGCTCCTACGAGCAGTACTTC. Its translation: CSVERRGDRSSYEQYF.

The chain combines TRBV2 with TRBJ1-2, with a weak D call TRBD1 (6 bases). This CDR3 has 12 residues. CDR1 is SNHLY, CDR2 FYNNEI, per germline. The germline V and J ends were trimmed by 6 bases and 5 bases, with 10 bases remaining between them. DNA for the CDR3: TGTGCCAGCAGGGACAGCGAGTATGGCTACACCTTC. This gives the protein CASRDSEYGYTF. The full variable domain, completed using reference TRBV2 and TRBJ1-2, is EPEVTQTPSHQVTQMGQEVILRCVPISNHLYFYWYRQILGQKVEFLVSFYNNEISEKSEIFDDQFSVERPDGSNFTLKIRSTKLEDSAMYFCASRDSEYGYTFGSGTRLTVV.

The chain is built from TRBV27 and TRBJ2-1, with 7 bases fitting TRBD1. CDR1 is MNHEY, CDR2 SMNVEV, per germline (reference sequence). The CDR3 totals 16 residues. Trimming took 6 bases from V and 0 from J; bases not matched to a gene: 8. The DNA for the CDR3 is TGTGCCAGCAGGCTAGGGACAGCGAACTCCTACAATGAGCAGTTCTTC. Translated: CASRLGTANSYNEQFF.

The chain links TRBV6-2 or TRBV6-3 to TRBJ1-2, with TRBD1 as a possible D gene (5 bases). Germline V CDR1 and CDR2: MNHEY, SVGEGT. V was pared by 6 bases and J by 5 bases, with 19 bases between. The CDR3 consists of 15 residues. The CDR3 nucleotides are TGTGCCAGCAGCACGCCCCGACAGAGCTTATATGGCTACACCTTC. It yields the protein CASSTPRQSLYGYTF.

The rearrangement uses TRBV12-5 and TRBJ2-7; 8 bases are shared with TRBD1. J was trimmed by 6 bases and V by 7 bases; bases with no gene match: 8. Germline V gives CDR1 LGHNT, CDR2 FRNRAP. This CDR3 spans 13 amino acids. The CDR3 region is CASAQDRVREQYF. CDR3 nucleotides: TGTGCTAGTGCCCAGGACAGGGTGCGCGAGCAGTACTTC.

In DNA form, the CDR3 reads TGTGCCAGCAGCTGGTCGGGGATCGGGTACTATGGCTACACCTTC. This sequence encodes CASSWSGIGYYGYTF. V usage is TRBV5-4 and J usage is TRBJ1-2; D remains unclear. Per germline, CDR1 SGHNT and CDR2 YYREEE (reference sequence). V dropped 3 bases and J dropped 3 bases, with 15 bases sitting between them. The CDR3 runs to 15 residues.

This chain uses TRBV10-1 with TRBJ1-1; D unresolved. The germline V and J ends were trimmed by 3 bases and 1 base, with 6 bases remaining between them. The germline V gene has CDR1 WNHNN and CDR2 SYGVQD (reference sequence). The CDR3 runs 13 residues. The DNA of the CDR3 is TGCGCCAGCAGTGAATACAGGAACACTGAAGCTTTCTTT. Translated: CASSEYRNTEAFF.